The 11 T cell receptor beta chains in this list originate from one sample, sequenced in a study of cytomegalovirus exposure and HLA in healthy donors. PCR primers comprised 60 Vbeta and 13 Jbeta primers. Generated by immunoSEQ multiplex PCR, the TCRdb table keeps only in-frame clones and is missing some. The sample carries more than 150,000 clones, 76% recorded once. The sequenced sample consisted of PBMCs. The receptors come from a young woman in good health and CMV-seropositive.

The genes are TRBV6-1 and TRBJ2-7, with TRBD1 matching over 8 bases. The CDR3 runs 15 residues. Trimming took 5 bases from V and 4 from J; bases not matched to a gene: 10. Germline V CDR1 and CDR2: MNHNS, SASEGT. The CDR3 DNA follows: TGTGCCAGCAGTCCCCGAGACAGGGGTTCATACGAGCAGTACTTC. Protein: CASSPRDRGSYEQYF.

V is TRBV18 and J is TRBJ2-3; TRBD1 might be the D (5 bases). Trimming cost V 4 bases and J 2 bases, with 13 bases left between them. Per germline, CDR1 KGHSH and CDR2 LQKENI. This CDR3 has 15 amino acids. The CDR3 sequence is CASSLRQGITDTQYF. The CDR3 nucleotides read TGTGCCAGCTCACTAAGGCAGGGAATCACAGATACGCAGTATTTT.

The V and J genes are TRBV6-1 and TRBJ2-5, with D perhaps matching TRBD1 (7 bases). In germline, CDR1 is MNHNS, CDR2 SASEGT. There are 13 residues in the CDR3. Trimming removed 3 bases at V and 5 bases at J, with 10 bases between. CDR3 region: CASSDPGGETQYF. The CDR3 DNA reads TGTGCCAGCAGTGACCCAGGGGGGGAGACCCAGTACTTC.

The gene calls are TRBV6-4 and TRBJ2-1, with a possible D match to TRBD2 (6 bases). Looked up from germline, CDR1 is MRHNA and CDR2 is SNTAGT. The CDR3 is 18 amino acids. V dropped 6 bases and J dropped 2 bases, with 23 bases sitting between them. CDR3 nucleotides: TGTGCCAGCAGGGACCCCCCGGCCGAGGGAGGCACCTACAATGAGCAGTTCTTC. Translated: CASRDPPAEGGTYNEQFF.

The rearrangement links TRBV9 to TRBJ2-2; possible D gene TRBD1, 6 bases. CDR3 size: 14 residues. Germline V CDR1 and CDR2: SGDLS, YYNGEE. V dropped 9 bases and J dropped 2 bases, with 14 bases sitting between them. CDR3 nucleotide sequence: TGTGCCACCCGCCGGGACACAAACACCGGGGAGCTGTTTTTT. Protein sequence: CATRRDTNTGELFF.

This chain links TRBV6-5 with TRBJ1-6; 8 bases line up with TRBD1. Looked up from germline, CDR1 is MNHEY and CDR2 is SVGAGI. The V gene end was trimmed by 4 bases and the J gene end by 4 bases; junction bases not matched to a gene: 3. This CDR3 contains 15 residues. CDR3 loop: CASSSQGAYNSPLHF. The CDR3 DNA reads as TGTGCCAGCAGTTCCCAGGGGGCGTATAATTCACCCCTCCACTTT.

This clone turned up a few times. The chain joins TRBV13 to TRBJ1-5; TRBD1 matches at 7 bases. The CDR3 contains 13 residues. Trimming took 5 bases from V and 7 from J; bases not matched to a gene: 5. Looked up from germline, CDR1 is PRHDT and CDR2 is FYEKMQ (reference sequence). Written as DNA, the CDR3 is TGTGCCAGCAGCACAGGGGTAAGGCAGCCCCAGCATTTT. This gives the protein CASSTGVRQPQHF.

The chain is built from TRBV7-2 and TRBJ2-2; TRBD1 might be the D (6 bases). Germline V CDR1 and CDR2: SGHTA, FQGNSA. This CDR3 region has 13 residues. V was trimmed by 5 bases and J by 7 bases, leaving 11 bases between them. The CDR3 here is CASSPQGIGELFF. DNA for the CDR3: TGTGCCAGCAGCCCGCAGGGGATCGGGGAGCTGTTTTTT.

The CDR3 DNA sequence: TGTGCCAGCAGCCCAAGGGAGGGGGAGACCCAGTACTTC. Encoded protein: CASSPREGETQYF. This chain uses TRBV7-9 with TRBJ2-5, with TRBD2 identical over 7 bases. The CDR3 extends over 13 amino acids. Germline V gene lookup returns CDR1 SEHNR and CDR2 FQNEAQ (reference sequence). The V gene end was trimmed by 5 bases and the J gene end by 5 bases; junction bases not matched to a gene: 5.

V gene TRBV4-1 combines with J gene TRBJ1-1, with D unresolved. Trimming shortened V by 1 base and J by 4 bases, and 7 bases separated the two germline ends. The CDR3 is made up of 13 amino acids. Germline values: CDR1 MGHRA, CDR2 YSYEKL. The chain's CDR3 is CASSQASPTEAFF. The CDR3 DNA reads as TGCGCCAGCAGCCAAGCGAGCCCCACTGAAGCTTTCTTT.

This clone was detected only once. The chain links TRBV28 to TRBJ2-3, with D uncertain. The CDR3 is 13 amino acids. Germline-derived CDR1 and CDR2 are MDHEN and SYDVKM. Trimming left V 6 bases short and J 0 bases short, with 7 bases between. The CDR3, as DNA: TGTGCCAGCAGGCGTGGTAGCACAGATACGCAGTATTTT. Translated, it gives CASRRGSTDTQYF. Using reference TRBV28 and TRBJ2-3 for the parts outside the CDR3, the full variable domain is DVKVTQSSRYLVKRTGEKVFLECVQDMDHENMFWYRQDPGLGLRLIYFSYDVKMKEKGDIPEGYSVSREKKERFSLILESASTNQTSMYLCASRRGSTDTQYFGPGTRLTVL.